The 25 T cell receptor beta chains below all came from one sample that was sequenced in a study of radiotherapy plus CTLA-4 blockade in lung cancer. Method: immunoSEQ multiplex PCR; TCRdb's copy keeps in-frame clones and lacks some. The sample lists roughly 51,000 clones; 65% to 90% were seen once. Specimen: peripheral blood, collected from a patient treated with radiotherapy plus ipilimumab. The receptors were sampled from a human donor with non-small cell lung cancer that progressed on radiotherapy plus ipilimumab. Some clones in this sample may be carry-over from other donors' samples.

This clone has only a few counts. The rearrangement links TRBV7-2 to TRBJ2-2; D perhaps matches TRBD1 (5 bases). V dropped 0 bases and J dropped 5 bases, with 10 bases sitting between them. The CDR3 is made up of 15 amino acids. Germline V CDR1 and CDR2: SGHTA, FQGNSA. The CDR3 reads CASSLAGVGTGELFF. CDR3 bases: TGTGCCAGCAGCTTAGCAGGGGTAGGGACCGGGGAGCTGTTTTTT.

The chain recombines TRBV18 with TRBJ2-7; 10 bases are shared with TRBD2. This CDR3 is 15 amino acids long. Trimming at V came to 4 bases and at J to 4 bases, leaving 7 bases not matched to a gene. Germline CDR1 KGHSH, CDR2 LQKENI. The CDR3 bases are TGTGCCAGCTCACGGCTAGCGGGGGAGATGTACGAGCAGTACTTC. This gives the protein CASSRLAGEMYEQYF.

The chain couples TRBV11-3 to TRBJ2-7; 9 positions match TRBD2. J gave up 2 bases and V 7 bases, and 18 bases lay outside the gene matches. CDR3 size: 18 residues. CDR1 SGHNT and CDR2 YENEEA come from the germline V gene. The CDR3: CASNDQGCPAGGPYEQYF. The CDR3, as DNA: TGTGCCAGCAACGATCAAGGGTGTCCAGCGGGGGGTCCCTACGAGCAGTACTTC.

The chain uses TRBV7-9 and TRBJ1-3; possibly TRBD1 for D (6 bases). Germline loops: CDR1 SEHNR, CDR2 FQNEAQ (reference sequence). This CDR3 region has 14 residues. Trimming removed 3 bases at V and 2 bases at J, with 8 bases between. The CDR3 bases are TGTGCCAGCAGCTTGGCAGGGGCTGGAAACACCATATATTTT. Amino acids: CASSLAGAGNTIYF. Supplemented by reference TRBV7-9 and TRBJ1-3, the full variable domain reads DTGVSQNPRHKITKRGQNVTFRCDPISEHNRLYWYRQTLGQGPEFLTYFQNEAQLEKSRLLSDRFSAERPKGSFSTLEIQRTEQGDSAMYLCASSLAGAGNTIYFGEGSWLTVV.

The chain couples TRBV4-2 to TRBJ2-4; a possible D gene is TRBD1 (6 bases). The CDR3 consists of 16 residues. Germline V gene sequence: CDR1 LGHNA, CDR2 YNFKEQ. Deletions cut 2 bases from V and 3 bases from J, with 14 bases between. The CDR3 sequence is CASSQIQGRVKNIQYF. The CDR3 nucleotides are TGTGCCAGCAGCCAAATACAGGGAAGAGTCAAAAACATTCAGTACTTC.

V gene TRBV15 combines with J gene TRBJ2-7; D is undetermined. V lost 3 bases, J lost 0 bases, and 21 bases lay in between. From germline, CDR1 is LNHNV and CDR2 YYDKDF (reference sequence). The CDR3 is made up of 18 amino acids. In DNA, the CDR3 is TGTGCCACCAGCAGGGAAAGCCTGAAGGAGCTAAGCTCCTACGAGCAGTACTTC. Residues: CATSRESLKELSSYEQYF.

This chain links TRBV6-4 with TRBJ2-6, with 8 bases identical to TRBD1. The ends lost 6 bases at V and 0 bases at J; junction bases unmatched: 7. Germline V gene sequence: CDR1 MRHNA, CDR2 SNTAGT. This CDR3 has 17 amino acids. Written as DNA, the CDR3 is TGTGCCAGCAGCCGGGACAGGACAAACTCTGGGGCCAACGTCCTGACTTTC. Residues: CASSRDRTNSGANVLTF.

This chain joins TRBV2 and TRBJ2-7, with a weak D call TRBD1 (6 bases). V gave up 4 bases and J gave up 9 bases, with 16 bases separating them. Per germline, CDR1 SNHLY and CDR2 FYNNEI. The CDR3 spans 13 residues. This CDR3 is CASSAGDISGQYF. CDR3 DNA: TGTGCCAGCAGTGCTGGGGACATCTCGGGGCAGTACTTC.

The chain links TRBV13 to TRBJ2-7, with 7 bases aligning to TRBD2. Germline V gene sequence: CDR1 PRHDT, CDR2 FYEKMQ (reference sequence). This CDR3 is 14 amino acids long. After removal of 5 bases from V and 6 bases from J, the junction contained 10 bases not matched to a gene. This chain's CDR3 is CASSPRGGPGEQYF. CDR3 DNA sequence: TGTGCCAGCAGCCCCCGGGGAGGGCCCGGCGAGCAGTACTTC.

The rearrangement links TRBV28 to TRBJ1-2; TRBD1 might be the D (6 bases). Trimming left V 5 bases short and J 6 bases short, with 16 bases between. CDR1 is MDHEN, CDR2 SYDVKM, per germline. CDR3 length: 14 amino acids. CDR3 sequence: CASSPSQGWNGYTF. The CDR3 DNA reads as TGTGCCAGCAGTCCGTCACAGGGTTGGAATGGCTACACCTTC.

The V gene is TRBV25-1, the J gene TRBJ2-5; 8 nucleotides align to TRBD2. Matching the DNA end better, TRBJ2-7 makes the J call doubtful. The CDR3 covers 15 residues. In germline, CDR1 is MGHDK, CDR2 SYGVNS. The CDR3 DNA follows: TGTGCCAGCAGTCCCAACGGGAGGGACTCCTACGAGCAGTACTTC. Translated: CASSPNGRDSYEQYF.

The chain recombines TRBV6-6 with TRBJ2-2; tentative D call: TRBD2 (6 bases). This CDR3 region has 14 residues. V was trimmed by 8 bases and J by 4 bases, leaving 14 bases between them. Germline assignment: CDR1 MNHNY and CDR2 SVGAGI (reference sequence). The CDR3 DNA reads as TGTGCCAGCCGGGACTTCTCATTCACCGGGGAGCTGTTTTTT. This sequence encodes CASRDFSFTGELFF.

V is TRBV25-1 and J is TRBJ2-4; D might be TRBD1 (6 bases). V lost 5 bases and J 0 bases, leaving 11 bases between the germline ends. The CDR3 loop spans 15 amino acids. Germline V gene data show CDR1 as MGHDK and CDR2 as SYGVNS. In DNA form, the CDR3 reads TGTGCCAGCAGTCCTGGACAGAGAGCCAAAAACATTCAGTACTTC. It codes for CASSPGQRAKNIQYF.

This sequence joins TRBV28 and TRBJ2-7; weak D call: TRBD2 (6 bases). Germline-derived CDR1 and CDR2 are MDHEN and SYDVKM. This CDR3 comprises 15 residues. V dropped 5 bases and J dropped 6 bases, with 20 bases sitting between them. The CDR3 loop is CASSRGTASKREQYF. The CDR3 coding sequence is TGTGCCAGCAGTCGCGGGACTGCATCAAAGCGCGAGCAGTACTTC.

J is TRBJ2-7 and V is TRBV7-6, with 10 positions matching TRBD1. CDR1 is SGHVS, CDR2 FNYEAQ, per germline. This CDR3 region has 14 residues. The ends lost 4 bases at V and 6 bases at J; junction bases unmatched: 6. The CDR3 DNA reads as TGTGCCAGCAGCTCCGGGACAGGGGTCTTCGAGCAGTACTTC. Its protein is CASSSGTGVFEQYF. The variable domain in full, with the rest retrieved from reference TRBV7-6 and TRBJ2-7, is GAGVSQSPRYKVTKRGQDVALRCDPISGHVSLYWYRQALGQGPEFLTYFNYEAQQDKSGLPNDRFSAERPEGSISTLTIQRTEQRDSAMYRCASSSGTGVFEQYFGPGTRLTVT.

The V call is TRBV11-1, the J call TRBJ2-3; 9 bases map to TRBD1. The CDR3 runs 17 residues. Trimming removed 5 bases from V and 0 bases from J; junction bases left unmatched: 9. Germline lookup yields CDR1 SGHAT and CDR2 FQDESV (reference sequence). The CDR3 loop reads CASSPDRGPVSTDTQYF. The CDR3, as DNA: TGTGCCAGCAGCCCGGACAGGGGTCCGGTTAGCACAGATACGCAGTATTTT. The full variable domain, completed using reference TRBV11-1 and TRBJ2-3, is EAEVAQSPRYKITEKSQAVAFWCDPISGHATLYWYRQILGQGPELLVQFQDESVVDDSQLPKDRFSAERLKGVDSTLKIQPAELGDSAMYLCASSPDRGPVSTDTQYFGPGTRLTVL.

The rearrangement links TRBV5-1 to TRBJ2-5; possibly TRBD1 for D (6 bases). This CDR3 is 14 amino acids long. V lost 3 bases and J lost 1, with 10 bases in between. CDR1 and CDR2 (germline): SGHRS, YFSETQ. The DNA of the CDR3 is TGCGCCAGCAGCTATGGACAGCCCCAAGAGACCCAGTACTTC. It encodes CASSYGQPQETQYF.

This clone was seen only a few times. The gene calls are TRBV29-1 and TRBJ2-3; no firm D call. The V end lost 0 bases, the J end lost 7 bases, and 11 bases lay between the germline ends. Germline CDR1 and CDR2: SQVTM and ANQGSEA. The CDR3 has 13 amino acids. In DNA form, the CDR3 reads TGCAGCGTTGAAGAGCGTAGCAGCTATACGCAGTATTTT. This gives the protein CSVEERSSYTQYF.

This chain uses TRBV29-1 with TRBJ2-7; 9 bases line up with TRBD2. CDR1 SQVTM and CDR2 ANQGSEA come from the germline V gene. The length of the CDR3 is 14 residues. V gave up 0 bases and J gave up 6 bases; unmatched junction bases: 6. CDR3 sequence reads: CSVEDELAGVEQYF. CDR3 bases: TGCAGCGTTGAAGATGAATTAGCGGGAGTCGAGCAGTACTTC.

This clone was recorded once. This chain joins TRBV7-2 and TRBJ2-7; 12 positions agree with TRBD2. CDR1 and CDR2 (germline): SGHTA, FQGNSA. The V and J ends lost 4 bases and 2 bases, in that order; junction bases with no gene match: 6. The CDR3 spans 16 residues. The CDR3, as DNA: TGTGCCAGCAGCTCTATCCTAGCGGGAGGGCCCTACGAGCAGTACTTC. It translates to CASSSILAGGPYEQYF.

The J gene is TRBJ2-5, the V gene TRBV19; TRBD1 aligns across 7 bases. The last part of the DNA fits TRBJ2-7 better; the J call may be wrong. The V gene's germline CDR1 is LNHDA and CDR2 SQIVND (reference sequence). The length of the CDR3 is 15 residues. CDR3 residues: CASSIGPPGGDEQYF. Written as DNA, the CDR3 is TGTGCCAGTAGTATAGGACCCCCAGGGGGAGACGAGCAGTACTTC.

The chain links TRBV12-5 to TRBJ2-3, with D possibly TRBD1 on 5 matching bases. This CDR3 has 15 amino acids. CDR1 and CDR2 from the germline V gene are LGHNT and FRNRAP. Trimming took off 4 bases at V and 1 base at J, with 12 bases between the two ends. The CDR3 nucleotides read TGTGCTAGTGGTTCGCTGGACACTGGCACAGATACGCAGTATTTT. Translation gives CASGSLDTGTDTQYF.

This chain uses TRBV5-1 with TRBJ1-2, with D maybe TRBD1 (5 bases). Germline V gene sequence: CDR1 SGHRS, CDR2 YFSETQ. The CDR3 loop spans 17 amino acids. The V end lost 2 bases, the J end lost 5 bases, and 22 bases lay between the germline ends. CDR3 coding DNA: TGCGCCAGCAGCTTATATGGGCCGACAGCGGGGTGGTATGGCTACACCTTC. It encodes CASSLYGPTAGWYGYTF.

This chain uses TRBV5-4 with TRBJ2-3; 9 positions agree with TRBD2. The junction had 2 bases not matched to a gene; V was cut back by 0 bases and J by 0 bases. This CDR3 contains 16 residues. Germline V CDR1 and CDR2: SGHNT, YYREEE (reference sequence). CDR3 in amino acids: CASSLGSGGSTDTQYF. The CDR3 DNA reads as TGTGCCAGCAGCTTGGGTAGCGGGGGCAGCACAGATACGCAGTATTTT.

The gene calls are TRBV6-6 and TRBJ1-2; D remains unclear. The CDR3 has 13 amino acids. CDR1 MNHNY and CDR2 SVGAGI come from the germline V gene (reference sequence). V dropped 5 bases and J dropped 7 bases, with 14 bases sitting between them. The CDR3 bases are TGTGCCAGCAGTCCCCAGGAGGAGAGTGGCTACACCTTC. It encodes CASSPQEESGYTF.